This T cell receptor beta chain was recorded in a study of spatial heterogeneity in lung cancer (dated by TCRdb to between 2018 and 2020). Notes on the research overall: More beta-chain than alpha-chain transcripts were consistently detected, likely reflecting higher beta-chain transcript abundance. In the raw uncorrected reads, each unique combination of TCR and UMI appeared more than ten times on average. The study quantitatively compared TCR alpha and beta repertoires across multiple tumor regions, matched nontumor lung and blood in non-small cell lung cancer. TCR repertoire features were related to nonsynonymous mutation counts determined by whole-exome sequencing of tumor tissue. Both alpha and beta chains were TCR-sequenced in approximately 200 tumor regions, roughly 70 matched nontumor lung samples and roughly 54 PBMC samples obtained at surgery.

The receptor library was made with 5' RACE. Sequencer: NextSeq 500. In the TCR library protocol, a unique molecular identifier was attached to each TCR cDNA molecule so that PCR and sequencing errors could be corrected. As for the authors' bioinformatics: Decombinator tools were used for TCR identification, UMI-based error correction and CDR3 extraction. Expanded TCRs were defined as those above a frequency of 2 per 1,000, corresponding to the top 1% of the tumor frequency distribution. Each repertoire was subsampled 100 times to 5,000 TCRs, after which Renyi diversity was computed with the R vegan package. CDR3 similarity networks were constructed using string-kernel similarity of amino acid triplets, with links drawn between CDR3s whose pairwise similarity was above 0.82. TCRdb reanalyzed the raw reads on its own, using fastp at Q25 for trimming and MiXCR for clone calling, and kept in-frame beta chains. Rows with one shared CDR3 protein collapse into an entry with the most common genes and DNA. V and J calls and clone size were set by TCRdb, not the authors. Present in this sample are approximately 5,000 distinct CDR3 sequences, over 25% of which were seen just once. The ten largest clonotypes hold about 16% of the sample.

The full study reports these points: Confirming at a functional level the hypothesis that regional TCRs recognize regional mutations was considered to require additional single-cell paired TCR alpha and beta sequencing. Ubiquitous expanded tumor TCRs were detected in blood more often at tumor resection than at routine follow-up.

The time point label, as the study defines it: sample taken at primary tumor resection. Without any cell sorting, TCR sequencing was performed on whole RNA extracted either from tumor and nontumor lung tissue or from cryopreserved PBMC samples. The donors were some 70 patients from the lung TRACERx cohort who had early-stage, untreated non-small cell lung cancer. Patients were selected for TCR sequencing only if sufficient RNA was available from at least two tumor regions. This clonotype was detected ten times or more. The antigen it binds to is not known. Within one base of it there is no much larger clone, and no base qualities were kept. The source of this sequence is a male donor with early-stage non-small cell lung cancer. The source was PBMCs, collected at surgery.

The CDR3 region: CAIINSSSYNEQFF. The DNA sequence reads TGTGCCATCATTAATTCTTCCTCCTACAATGAGCAGTTCTTC. The rearranged segments are TRBV10-3 and TRBJ2-1; the D gene lacks a confident call. The CDR3 spans 14 residues, from the cysteine through the phenylalanine. Only the CDR3 DNA stays, 42 bases, in frame from base 1. CDR1 and CDR2 are read off the germline V gene as ENHRY and SYGVKD. V was cut back by 7 bases and J by 0 bases, leaving a gap of 10 bases between them.